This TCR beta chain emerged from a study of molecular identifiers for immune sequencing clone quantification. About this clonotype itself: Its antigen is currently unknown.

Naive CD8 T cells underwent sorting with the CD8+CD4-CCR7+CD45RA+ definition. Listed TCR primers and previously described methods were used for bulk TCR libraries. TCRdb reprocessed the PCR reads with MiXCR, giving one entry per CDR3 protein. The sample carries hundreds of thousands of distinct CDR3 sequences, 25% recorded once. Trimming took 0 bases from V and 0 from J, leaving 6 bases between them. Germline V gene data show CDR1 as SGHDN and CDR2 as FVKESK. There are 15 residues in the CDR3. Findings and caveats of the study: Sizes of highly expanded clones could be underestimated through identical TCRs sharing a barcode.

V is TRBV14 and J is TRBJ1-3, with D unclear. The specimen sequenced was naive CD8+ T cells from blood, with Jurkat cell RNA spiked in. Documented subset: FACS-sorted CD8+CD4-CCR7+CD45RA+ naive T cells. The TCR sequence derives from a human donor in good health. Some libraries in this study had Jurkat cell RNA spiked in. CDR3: CASSQDGDSGNTIYF. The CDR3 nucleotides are TGTGCCAGCAGCCAAGATGGGGACTCTGGAAACACCATATATTTT.